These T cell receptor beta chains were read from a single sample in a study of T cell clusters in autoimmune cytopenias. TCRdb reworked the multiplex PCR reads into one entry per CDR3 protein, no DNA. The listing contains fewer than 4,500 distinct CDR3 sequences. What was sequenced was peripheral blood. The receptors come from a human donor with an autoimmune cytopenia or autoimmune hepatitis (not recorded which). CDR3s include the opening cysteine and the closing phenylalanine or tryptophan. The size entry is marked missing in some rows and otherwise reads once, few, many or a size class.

CASCQWDSNQPQHF,medium-sized,TRBV6-1,TRBJ1-5
CSVSYRGRNTGELFF,medium-sized,TRBV29-1,TRBJ2-2
CSALWGKRYEQYF,NA,TRBV20-1,TRBJ2-7
CASSYRSRAGGYTF,NA,TRBV18,TRBJ1-2
CASSYSTSGGNTGELFF,medium-sized,TRBV6-5,TRBJ2-2
CASSFYSPSGANVLTF,medium-sized,TRBV11-3,TRBJ2-6
CASSSSGGLSSYEQYF,medium-sized,TRBV5-6,TRBJ2-7
CATSDPTRGPSTQYF,NA,TRBV24-1,TRBJ2-3
CASSLRQGGESGANVLTF,medium-sized,TRBV19,TRBJ2-6
CAAAGGFVYHYGYTF,medium-sized,TRBV6-1,TRBJ1-2
CASSEADGAYNEQFF,NA,TRBV7-3,TRBJ2-1
CASSPGGGQPQHF,NA,TRBV7-9,TRBJ1-5
CASSLVPGRNTGELFF,medium-sized,TRBV5-6,TRBJ2-2
CASSPTGMANYGYTF,medium-sized,TRBV7-6,TRBJ1-2
CASSLSGWTGSSYEQYF,medium-sized,TRBV27,TRBJ2-7
CASNEKVSGNTIYF,medium-sized,TRBV6-1,TRBJ1-3
CASSPGLAGPYNEQFF,NA,TRBV4-2,TRBJ2-1
CASRFSGGAVTGELFF,NA,TRBV28,TRBJ2-2
CASSLKSGANNYGYTF,NA,TRBV5-1,TRBJ1-2
CSARTPSGLGYTF,medium-sized,TRBV20-1,TRBJ1-2